One sample yielded the 21 T cell receptor beta chains listed below, sequenced in a study of OX40 agonist ivuxolimab in advanced cancers. The assay was immunoSEQ multiplex PCR, and TCRdb's table has in-frame clones only and misses some. The data hold tens of thousands of clones, with 81% observed a single time. The sequenced sample was CD4+ or CD8+ T cells sorted from blood, obtained in a trial of the OX40 agonist ivuxolimab. These receptors were taken from an adult with an advanced solid tumor such as melanoma, head and neck, liver or kidney cancer.

This clone was recorded once. The V gene is TRBV5-6, the J gene TRBJ2-1; 8 bases fit TRBD2. Germline V CDR1 and CDR2: SGHDT, YYEEEE. The CDR3 has 14 residues. Trimming at V came to 2 bases and at J to 7 bases, leaving 5 bases not matched to a gene. CDR3: CASSLLLAVNEQFF. In DNA form, the CDR3 reads TGTGCCAGCAGCTTATTACTAGCGGTAAATGAGCAGTTCTTC.

This chain joins TRBV10-2 and TRBJ1-2; D uncertain. Looked up from germline, CDR1 is WSHSY and CDR2 is SAAADI. The CDR3 has 12 amino acids. V was trimmed by 0 bases and J by 7 bases, leaving 6 bases between them. CDR3 residues: CASSESWGGYTF. Written as DNA, the CDR3 is TGCGCCAGCAGTGAGTCTTGGGGTGGCTACACCTTC.

V usage is TRBV19 and J usage is TRBJ2-4; TRBD1 or TRBD2 may be the D gene (6 bases each). V was trimmed by 2 bases and J by 1 base, leaving 12 bases between them. Germline V gene sequence: CDR1 LNHDA, CDR2 SQIVND (reference sequence). CDR3 length equals 16 residues. The CDR3 spells CASSIRGVGAKNIQYF. CDR3 coding DNA: TGTGCCAGTAGTATAAGGGGGGTAGGGGCCAAAAACATTCAGTACTTC.

The V gene is TRBV4-2, the J gene TRBJ2-7, with 8 bases identical to TRBD2. V was pared by 0 bases and J by 7 bases, with 8 bases of the junction left unmatched. This CDR3 region has 15 residues. Germline lookup yields CDR1 LGHNA and CDR2 YNFKEQ. The DNA of the CDR3 is TGTGCCAGCAGCCAAGAAGGAACCCAGCGGGAGGAGCAGTACTTC. Translating gives CASSQEGTQREEQYF.

The V call is TRBV11-3, the J call TRBJ1-3; tentative D call: TRBD1 (6 bases). The CDR3 sequence is 15 residues long. Trimming took 3 bases from V and 0 from J, leaving 9 bases between them. The V gene's germline CDR1 is SGHNT and CDR2 YENEEA. The CDR3 spells CASSFNRVSGNTIYF. The CDR3 coding sequence is TGTGCCAGCAGCTTCAACAGGGTCTCTGGAAACACCATATATTTT.

This chain links TRBV19 with TRBJ1-4, with TRBD1 matching over 9 bases. The ends lost 6 bases at V and 5 bases at J; junction bases unmatched: 7. The CDR3 runs to 15 residues. The germline V gene encodes CDR1 LNHDA and CDR2 SQIVND (reference sequence). CDR3 residues: CASRHRTGVNEKLFF. The CDR3 DNA is TGTGCCAGTAGGCACCGGACAGGGGTCAATGAAAAACTGTTTTTT.

The chain is built from TRBV9 and TRBJ2-3, with 9 nucleotides matching TRBD2. Germline trimming cut 4 bases from V and 3 bases from J; bases unmatched to any gene: 6. From germline, CDR1 is SGDLS and CDR2 YYNGEE. This CDR3 contains 15 residues. CDR3 DNA: TGTGCCAGCAGCATCGGACTAGCGTCAACAGATACGCAGTATTTT. Amino acid sequence: CASSIGLASTDTQYF.

This clone was recorded only once. V and J are TRBV30 and TRBJ1-2; D unclear. The ends were cut back, 0 bases at V and 2 bases at J, with 13 bases in the middle. The CDR3 contains 15 residues. CDR1 and CDR2 from the germline V gene are GTSNPN and SVGIG (reference sequence). The CDR3 nucleotides are TGTGCCTGGAGTGTATCGTATGGGCGGAACTATGGCTACACCTTC. This sequence encodes CAWSVSYGRNYGYTF.

V gene TRBV21-1 combines with J gene TRBJ1-3; the table's D gene call, TRBD1, was not cross checked with the DNA. TRBV21-1 is labeled a pseudogene. The CDR3 loop spans 16 amino acids. The CDR3 here is CASRAHSRGFGNTIYF. The CDR3 DNA sequence: TGTGCCAGCAGGGCGCACTCTAGGGGTTTTGGAAACACCATATATTTT.

The rearrangement uses TRBV15 and TRBJ1-5; D is unclear. V dropped 0 bases and J dropped 6 bases, with 18 bases sitting between them. The V gene's germline CDR1 is LNHNV and CDR2 YYDKDF (reference sequence). The CDR3 has 17 residues. The CDR3 nucleotides read TGTGCCACCAGCAGAGACGCAGCACTTAAGCGGGCTCAGCCCCAGCATTTT. This gives the protein CATSRDAALKRAQPQHF.

The chain couples TRBV19 to TRBJ2-3; 9 bases agree with TRBD2. CDR1 is LNHDA and CDR2 is SQIVND in the germline V gene (reference sequence). CDR3 length: 15 amino acids. Trimming took 2 bases from V and 3 from J; bases not matched to a gene: 3. CDR3 coding DNA: TGTGCCAGTAGTATAATAGCGGGAGCTACAGATACGCAGTATTTT. Translation gives CASSIIAGATDTQYF.

The chain links TRBV7-9 to TRBJ1-4; D remains ambiguous. This CDR3 comprises 15 residues. CDR1 is SEHNR and CDR2 is FQNEAQ in the germline V gene (reference sequence). Trimming stripped 1 base from V and 6 bases from J, with 12 bases between. The DNA for the CDR3 is TGTGCCAGCAGCTTAGACGCGGCAAACGATGAAAAACTGTTTTTT. This codes for CASSLDAANDEKLFF.

The rearrangement uses TRBV7-9 and TRBJ2-7; a weak D match, TRBD2 (5 bases). Germline V gives CDR1 SEHNR, CDR2 FQNEAQ (reference sequence). The V end lost 2 bases, the J end lost 5 bases, and 16 bases lay between the germline ends. The length of the CDR3 is 15 residues. CDR3 DNA sequence: TGTGCCAGCAGCTTAATCCGGGAACTCTTCGACGAGCAGTACTTC. Amino acids: CASSLIRELFDEQYF.

The gene calls are TRBV27 and TRBJ2-7; 10 positions match TRBD2. The CDR3 is made up of 15 amino acids. Trimming cost V 6 bases and J 0 bases; bases outside gene matches: 5. From germline, CDR1 is MNHEY and CDR2 SMNVEV (reference sequence). Here the CDR3 reads CASRLAGVSSYEQYF. CDR3 DNA sequence: TGTGCCAGCAGGCTAGCGGGGGTAAGCTCCTACGAGCAGTACTTC.

The rearrangement uses TRBV5-1 and TRBJ2-3; weak D call: TRBD1 (6 bases). The V and J ends lost 4 bases and 0 bases respectively, with 12 bases between them. The germline V gene encodes CDR1 SGHRS and CDR2 YFSETQ. CDR3 size: 15 residues. CDR3 sequence reads: CASSPGVASTDTQYF. CDR3 bases: TGCGCCAGCAGCCCAGGGGTGGCGAGCACAGATACGCAGTATTTT. The complete variable domain, with remaining parts taken from reference TRBV5-1 and TRBJ2-3, reads KAGVTQTPRYLIKTRGQQVTLSCSPISGHRSVSWYQQTPGQGLQFLFEYFSETQRNKGNFPGRFSGRQFSNSRSEMNVSTLELGDSALYLCASSPGVASTDTQYFGPGTRLTVL.

This clone was seen more than once but under ten times. The chain has TRBV5-1 and TRBJ2-5; 11 bases map to TRBD2. This CDR3 region has 17 residues. The germline CDR1 and CDR2 sequences are SGHRS and YFSETQ. The ends lost 1 base at V and 1 base at J; junction bases unmatched: 6. CDR3 protein: CASSLWSSGGVQETQYF. In nucleotides, the CDR3 is TGCGCCAGCAGCTTGTGGAGTAGCGGGGGGGTCCAAGAGACCCAGTACTTC.

V and J are TRBV7-2 and TRBJ2-7; 8 nucleotides align to TRBD2. V lost 5 bases to trimming and J lost 10 bases; unmatched junction nucleotides: 13. The CDR3 sequence is 14 residues long. Germline values: CDR1 SGHTA, CDR2 FQGNSA. The CDR3 DNA reads as TGTGCCAGCAGCCCCCGATTCAGCGGGAGCCGACAGTACTTC. It yields the protein CASSPRFSGSRQYF.

This chain links TRBV7-9 with TRBJ2-1, with 7 bases fitting TRBD1. Germline V gives CDR1 SEHNR, CDR2 FQNEAQ (reference sequence). V was clipped by 2 bases and J by 5 bases; unmatched bases: 6. The length of the CDR3 is 15 residues. The DNA for the CDR3 is TGTGCCAGCAGCTTACGACAGGGTAGAGACAATGAGCAGTTCTTC. It codes for CASSLRQGRDNEQFF.

The V call is TRBV19, the J call TRBJ2-1; no clear D gene. V was trimmed by 1 base and J by 8 bases, leaving 9 bases between them. Germline lookup yields CDR1 LNHDA and CDR2 SQIVND (reference sequence). This CDR3 contains 13 residues. The CDR3 reads CASSIGARDEQFF. In DNA, the CDR3 is TGTGCCAGTAGTATAGGGGCGAGAGATGAGCAGTTCTTC.

This clone was picked up many times. The gene calls are TRBV6-5 and TRBJ2-1, with TRBD2 matching 7 bases. V trimming: 5 bases; J trimming: 8 bases; junction bases outside the gene matches: 9. Germline V CDR1 and CDR2: MNHEY, SVGAGI. The CDR3 spans 14 residues. CDR3 residues: CASSPRPAGDEQFF. DNA for the CDR3: TGTGCCAGCAGTCCCCGACCCGCGGGAGATGAGCAGTTCTTC.

This chain joins TRBV2 and TRBJ1-4; unclear D gene. This CDR3 has 13 residues. The ends were cut back, 7 bases at V and 7 bases at J, with 13 bases in the middle. Germline CDR1 reads SNHLY; CDR2 reads FYNNEI. CDR3 protein: CASTGSAGEKLFF. The CDR3 nucleotides read TGTGCCAGCACAGGCTCCGCGGGTGAAAAACTGTTTTTT.